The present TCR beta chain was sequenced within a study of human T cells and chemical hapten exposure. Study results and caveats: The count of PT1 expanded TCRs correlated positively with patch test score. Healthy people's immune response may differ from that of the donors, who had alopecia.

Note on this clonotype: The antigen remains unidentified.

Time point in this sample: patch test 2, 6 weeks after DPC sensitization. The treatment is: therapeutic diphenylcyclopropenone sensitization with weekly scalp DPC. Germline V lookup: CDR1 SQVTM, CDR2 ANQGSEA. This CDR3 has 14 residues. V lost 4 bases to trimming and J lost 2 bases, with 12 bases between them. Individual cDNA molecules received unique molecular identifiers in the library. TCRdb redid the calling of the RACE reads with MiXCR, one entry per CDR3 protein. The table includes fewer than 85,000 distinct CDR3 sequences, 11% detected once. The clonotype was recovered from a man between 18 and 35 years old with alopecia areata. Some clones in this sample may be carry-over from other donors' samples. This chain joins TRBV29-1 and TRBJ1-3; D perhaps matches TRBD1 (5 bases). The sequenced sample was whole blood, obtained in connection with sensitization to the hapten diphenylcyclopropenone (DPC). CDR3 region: CSVGEGTTGNTIYF. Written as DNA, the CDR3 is TGCAGCGTTGGTGAGGGGACCACTGGAAACACCATATATTTT.